The source of this T cell receptor (beta chain) is a study of blood T cells in healthy people across ages. Combining a sample-barcoded 5' primer with a J-beta primer mix, a second PCR ran for roughly 7 to 12 cycles. TCRdb re-called the 5' RACE reads through MiXCR, storing one row per CDR3 protein. This table holds roughly 860,000 distinct CDR3 sequences, 60% to 80% found once. Researchers isolated at least 7 million PBMCs per sample. The sample taken for sequencing was blood. This TCR was recovered from a man aged 25-40 years in good health.

DNA for the CDR3: TGTGCTACCCCCATCTCCTACAATGAGCAGTACTTC. Residues: CATPISYNEQYF. V and J are TRBV30 and TRBJ2-1; no clear D. The J call may be wrong; the DNA end is better matched by TRBJ2-7. From germline, CDR1 is GTSNPN and CDR2 SVGIG (reference sequence). The CDR3 is 12 residues long.